A selection of T cell receptor beta chains follows, all from one sample in a study of shared clonotypes between healthy human individuals. Method: immunoSEQ multiplex PCR; TCRdb's copy keeps in-frame clones and lacks some. The sample contains around 700,000 clones, around 67% of which appear only once. Sequenced sample: memory CD4+ T cells sorted from blood. These receptors were taken from a woman aged 25 to 39 in good health. Both conserved end residues are part of each CDR3. D genes are given only for firm matches. Part of the rows lack a size; the others show once, few, many or a class for expanded clones.

clone size,V gene,J gene,D gene,CDR3 DNA,CDR3 protein
-,TRBV28,TRBJ1-2,TRBD1,TGTGCCAGCAGCAAAACTGGGACAGGGCATGGCTACACCTTC,CASSKTGTGHGYTF
-,TRBV15,TRBJ1-4,-,TGTGCCACCAGCAGAGATCGCGGACCGGAAAAACTGTTTTTT,CATSRDRGPEKLFF
-,TRBV16,TRBJ1-4,-,TGTGCCAGCAGCCAATCCAGGGTAACTAATGAAAAACTGTTTTTT,CASSQSRVTNEKLFF
-,TRBV5-4,TRBJ2-5,-,TGTGCCAGCAGCCCTCAACAGCAGGAGACCCAGTACTTC,CASSPQQQETQYF
-,TRBV21-1,TRBJ1-5,-,TGTGCCAGCAGCAAACGGTTAAGGGACAGGGGGCGAAAAAGTCAGCCCCAGCATTTT,CASSKRLRDRGRKSQPQHF
-,TRBV28,TRBJ1-1,-,TGTGCCGCCCGAGGACCAGGGACGAACACTGAAGCTTTCTTT,CAARGPGTNTEAFF
-,TRBV28,TRBJ1-5,-,TGTGCCAGCAGTATTAGCAATCAGCCCCAGCATTTT,CASSISNQPQHF
-,TRBV19,TRBJ2-3,TRBD1,TGTGCCGTAAAACAGGGGACGGCCACAGATACGCAGTATTTT,CAVKQGTATDTQYF
-,TRBV5-1,TRBJ1-1,-,TGCGCCAGCAGCTTGGTGTCAGAAAACACTGAAGCTTTCTTT,CASSLVSENTEAFF
-,TRBV18,TRBJ2-7,TRBD1,TGTGCCAGCTCACCACCAACAGGGGGGATCTACGAGCAGTACTTC,CASSPPTGGIYEQYF
-,TRBV11-2,TRBJ2-7,TRBD2,TGTGCCAGCAGTCCCGGGACTAGCGGGATATACGAGCAGTACTTC,CASSPGTSGIYEQYF
-,TRBV30,TRBJ1-1,TRBD1,TGTGCCTGGAGTTCTGGGACAGCGAACACTGAAGCTTTCTTT,CAWSSGTANTEAFF
-,TRBV5-1,TRBJ2-1,TRBD2,TGCGCCAGCAGCTTGCTCGCTAGCGGGGGCCGGGAGCAGTTCTTC,CASSLLASGGREQFF
-,TRBV11-1,TRBJ2-5,TRBD1,TGTGCCAGCAGCCCCGGGACAGGGTGGAAAGAGACCCAGTACTTC,CASSPGTGWKETQYF
-,TRBV5-1,TRBJ2-1,-,TGCGCCAGCAGCTTTAGTTCTGGGGGGTACAATGAGCAGTTCTTC,CASSFSSGGYNEQFF
-,TRBV7-9,TRBJ2-1,TRBD2,TGTGCCAGCAGCTTAGGGGGGACTAGCGGGAGCAATGAGCAGTTCTTC,CASSLGGTSGSNEQFF
-,TRBV7-9,TRBJ2-7,-,TGTGCCAGCAGAACGGACGGGAGCTCCTACGAGCAGTACTTC,CASRTDGSSYEQYF
-,TRBV28,TRBJ2-7,TRBD1,TGTGCCAGCAGTGCCGGGACAGGGGGCGCGTTGGGCGAGCAGTACTTC,CASSAGTGGALGEQYF
-,TRBV5-1,TRBJ1-1,-,TGCGCCAGCAGCTTGGGCAGGGTTGGGGGCACTGAAGCTTTCTTT,CASSLGRVGGTEAFF
-,TRBV7-9,TRBJ2-7,-,TGTGCCAGCAGCCCCCTCGACGGGACCACCTACGAGCAGTACTTC,CASSPLDGTTYEQYF
-,TRBV9,TRBJ2-3,TRBD2,TGTGCCAGCAGCATGATTAGCGGGTTAGGCACAGATACGCAGTATTTT,CASSMISGLGTDTQYF
-,TRBV19,TRBJ2-2,TRBD1,TGTGCCAGTAGTCAGGGACAGGGAAGGACCGGGGAGCTGTTTTTT,CASSQGQGRTGELFF
-,TRBV18,TRBJ2-2,TRBD1,TGTGCCAGCTCACCGATGAGACAGGGGGCTACCGGGGAGCTGTTTTTT,CASSPMRQGATGELFF
-,TRBV4-1,TRBJ2-7,-,TGCGCCAGCAGCCAAGATAGGTTCCGGAGCCAGAACTACGAGCAGTACTTC,CASSQDRFRSQNYEQYF
-,TRBV19,TRBJ2-6,-,TGTGCCAGTAAATCTGGCTCTGGGGCCAACGTCCTGACTTTC,CASKSGSGANVLTF
-,TRBV6-5,TRBJ2-3,TRBD1,TGTGCCAGCAGTTCTTCAGGGACAGTAAGCACAGATACGCAGTATTTT,CASSSSGTVSTDTQYF
few,TRBV7-3,TRBJ1-1,-,TGTGCCAGCAGCACTCAGAGGAACACTGAAGCTTTCTTT,CASSTQRNTEAFF
-,TRBV6-5,TRBJ1-1,-,TGTGCCAGCAGCCGACAGGCGGTGGGCACTGAAGCTTTCTTT,CASSRQAVGTEAFF
-,TRBV5-1,TRBJ1-4,TRBD1,TGCGCCAGCAGCTTGGATGGGACAGGGGCTGAAAAACTGTTTTTT,CASSLDGTGAEKLFF
-,TRBV28,TRBJ2-1,TRBD1,TGTGCCAGCAGTTCATCCCGGACAGGGGATTGGTACAATGAGCAGTTCTTC,CASSSSRTGDWYNEQFF
few,TRBV2,TRBJ2-1,TRBD2,TGTGCCAGCAGCGGACTAGCGGCGCTCAATGAGCAGTTCTTC,CASSGLAALNEQFF
few,TRBV4-1,TRBJ2-1,-,TGCGCCAGCAGCCCACTAGATCAGGGTGTACATGAGCAGTTCTTC,CASSPLDQGVHEQFF
-,TRBV4-2,TRBJ1-1,-,TGTGCCAGCAGCCAGACCCTATTGCGGGGGTTCAACACTGAAGCTTTCTTT,CASSQTLLRGFNTEAFF
-,TRBV2,TRBJ1-1,-,TGTGCCAGCAGAGTCGGGTACACTGAAGCTTTCTTT,CASRVGYTEAFF
-,TRBV7-6,TRBJ2-5,TRBD2,TGTGCCAGCGGGGCCCTAGCGGCTAATGGGGGGACCCAGTACTTC,CASGALAANGGTQYF
-,TRBV18,TRBJ2-1,-,TGTGCCAGCTCCGGTCCCGAAGTGTTGCAGTTCTTC,CASSGPEVLQFF
many,TRBV29-1,TRBJ2-3,-,TGCAGCGTTGAAGCTAACCCCAGTGGGGTTAGCACAGATACGCAGTATTTT,CSVEANPSGVSTDTQYF
-,TRBV19,TRBJ2-3,TRBD2,TGTGCCAGTAGTACTCTAGCGGGCACAGATACGCAGTATTTT,CASSTLAGTDTQYF
few,TRBV5-1,TRBJ2-1,TRBD1,TGCGCCAGCAGCTTGGGGGACAGGGATGTTAATGAGCAGTTCTTC,CASSLGDRDVNEQFF
many,TRBV7-9,TRBJ1-2,-,TGTGCCAGCAGCTCAGGGACCGGCTACACCTTC,CASSSGTGYTF
-,TRBV7-2,TRBJ1-2,-,TGTGCCAGCAGCTTACCAGGGGAGGCAAACTATGGCTACACCTTC,CASSLPGEANYGYTF
-,TRBV5-1,TRBJ2-7,-,TGCGCCAGCAGCTCGTCACGGGACCCGCGGTACGAGCAGTACTTC,CASSSSRDPRYEQYF
-,TRBV6-6,TRBJ1-2,-,TGTGCCAGCAGTACCGACATGGGGGGGGCCTCCTATGGCTACACCTTC,CASSTDMGGASYGYTF
-,TRBV6-6,TRBJ2-7,-,TGTGCCAGCAGTACGCCTACAGCATCGGACGAGCAGTACTTC,CASSTPTASDEQYF
many,TRBV2,TRBJ2-3,TRBD2,TGTGCCAGCAGTGAAGTCTGGACGGGAGGGTTAACAGATACGCAGTATTTT,CASSEVWTGGLTDTQYF
-,TRBV28,TRBJ1-5,TRBD1,TGTGCCAGCAGTTGGGATACAGGGGGCCGGCAGCCCCAGCATTTT,CASSWDTGGRQPQHF
-,TRBV6-5,TRBJ2-2,-,TGTGCCAGCAGGCCACTGAACACCGGGGAGCTGTTTTTT,CASRPLNTGELFF
-,TRBV2,TRBJ2-6,-,TGTGCCAGCTGCAGACAGCTCTCTGGGGCCAACGTCCTGACTTTC,CASCRQLSGANVLTF
-,TRBV27,TRBJ2-6,-,TGTGCCAGCAGTTTAGCTGGGGCCAACGTCCTGACTTTC,CASSLAGANVLTF
-,TRBV10-1,TRBJ2-5,-,TGCGCCAGCAGTGAGTCCGGGTACGAAGAGACCCAGTACTTC,CASSESGYEETQYF
once,TRBV18,TRBJ1-5,-,TGTGCCAGCTCAGCTGGGCCCGATGATGGCAATCAGCCCCAGCATTTT,CASSAGPDDGNQPQHF
few,TRBV20-1,TRBJ2-7,TRBD1,TGCAGTGCCGACGGACAGGAAGAGCAGTACTTC,CSADGQEEQYF